This TCR beta chain was sequenced during a study of CD8+ T cells in alopecia areata. Across the study: Tofacitinib was taken orally by treated patients, and the dose was 5 to 10 mg twice daily. Patients remained on tofacitinib for 6 to 18 months and then went 6 months without it.

It was cDNA, reverse transcribed from extracted RNA, that served as the sequencing template. The protocol was immunoSEQ multiplex PCR, while the TCRdb copy is restricted to in-frame clones and leaves out a portion. The data hold some 120,000 clones, with roughly 54% observed a single time. Starting from PBMCs, sorting isolated CD4+ and CD8+ T cells. This material consisted of CD4+ T cells sorted from blood, taken at week 0. The sequence came from a human donor with alopecia areata.

The CDR3 sequence: CATAGTSSAEQYF. The CDR3 DNA follows: TGTGCCACCGCCGGGACTAGTAGCGCCGAGCAGTACTTC. The genes are TRBV5-4 and TRBJ2-7, with TRBD2 matching over 8 bases. CDR3 length: 13 residues. V gave up 9 bases and J gave up 6 bases; unmatched junction bases: 11. The germline CDR1 and CDR2 sequences are SGHNT and YYREEE (reference sequence).